Listed here are 20 T cell receptor beta chains from one sample, sequenced in a study of early T cells in non-severe SARS-CoV-2 infection (dated by TCRdb to the early 2020s). The library was generated by 5' RACE. TCRdb shows the sequencer as NextSeq 500. The public reads were reprocessed in TCRdb via fastp at Q25 and MiXCR, keeping in-frame beta chains. Identical CDR3 proteins give one entry, which carries the most common genes and DNA. For this sample there are some 70,000 distinct CDR3 sequences; more than 10% appear just once. In total, the top ten clones hold roughly 3.9% of the sample. What was sequenced was whole blood. The receptors here all came from an adult who was a healthcare worker with PCR-confirmed SARS-CoV-2 infection or an uninfected control (not recorded which).

This clonotype has just a few counts. This chain uses TRBV7-9 with TRBJ1-6, with D possibly TRBD1 on 6 matching bases. Germline loops: CDR1 SEHNR, CDR2 FQNEAQ (reference sequence). The CDR3 consists of 14 residues. With 5 bases removed from V and 5 bases from J, the gap between germline ends came to 10 bases. The DNA of the CDR3 is TGTGCCAGCAGCCCACGACAGGATAATTCACCCCTCCACTTT. Amino acid sequence: CASSPRQDNSPLHF.

This clonotype has at least ten counts. The chain employs TRBV30 and TRBJ1-1; D not resolved. Germline V gene sequence: CDR1 GTSNPN, CDR2 SVGIG (reference sequence). Trimming pared 0 bases from V and 3 bases from J, leaving 11 bases between. The CDR3 is 14 residues long. Here the CDR3 reads CAWSVKFLDTEAFF. DNA for the CDR3: TGTGCCTGGAGTGTAAAGTTCTTGGACACTGAAGCTTTCTTT.

This clonotype was recorded many times. The rearrangement links TRBV24-1 to TRBJ2-1, with D unresolved. Germline lookup yields CDR1 KGHDR and CDR2 SFDVKD. This CDR3 contains 13 residues. Trimming pared 4 bases from V and 8 bases from J, leaving 11 bases between. The DNA of the CDR3 is TGTGCCACCAGTGACCCGCCTGGGGATGAGCAGTTCTTC. Amino acid sequence: CATSDPPGDEQFF.

This rearrangement joins TRBV20-1 to TRBJ2-3; D possibly matches TRBD1 or TRBD2 (5 bases each). The CDR3 contains 17 residues. Germline V gives CDR1 DFQATT, CDR2 SNEGSKA (reference sequence). V shed 6 bases and J shed 0 bases, with 22 bases lying between them. As DNA, the CDR3 is TGCAGTGCCCCCTCCTGGGAAGGGACCTATAGCACAGATACGCAGTATTTT. This sequence encodes CSAPSWEGTYSTDTQYF.

This chain connects TRBV30 to TRBJ2-7; 12 bases line up with TRBD1. Germline CDR1 and CDR2: GTSNPN and SVGIG (reference sequence). The ends lost 2 bases at V and 6 bases at J; junction bases unmatched: 5. This CDR3 spans 14 amino acids. CDR3 residues: CAWSSGTGGSEQYF. CDR3 sequence (DNA): TGTGCCTGGAGTTCCGGGACAGGGGGCTCCGAGCAGTACTTC.

This clonotype was seen just once. A much larger clone lies a single base off, so this may be a read error. The V gene is TRBV19, the J gene TRBJ2-2; no clear D gene. The CDR3 contains 13 residues. In germline, CDR1 is LNHDA, CDR2 SQIVND (reference sequence). CDR3 sequence reads: CASRKANTWELFF. The CDR3 coding sequence is TGTGCCAGCCGAAAAGCTAACACCTGGGAGCTGTTTTTT.

This clonotype was counted between two and nine times. The chain carries TRBV3-1 and TRBJ1-5; no clear D gene. In germline, CDR1 is LGHDT, CDR2 YNNKEL (reference sequence). The CDR3 covers 13 residues. The ends were cut back, 1 base at V and 6 bases at J, with 7 bases in the middle. The CDR3 bases are TGTGCCAGCAGCCAAGGGCTAGGTCAGCCCCAGCATTTT. It yields the protein CASSQGLGQPQHF.

This clonotype occurred many times. The chain combines TRBV28 with TRBJ2-3, with D uncertain. The CDR3 is 13 amino acids. The V end lost 4 bases, the J end lost 5 bases, and 10 bases lay between the germline ends. CDR1 and CDR2 from the germline V gene are MDHEN and SYDVKM. CDR3 sequence reads: CASSYFLGDTQYF. The CDR3 DNA reads TGTGCCAGCAGTTACTTTTTAGGAGATACGCAGTATTTT. The full variable domain, in which reference TRBV28 and TRBJ2-3 provide the parts outside the CDR3, is DVKVTQSSRYLVKRTGEKVFLECVQDMDHENMFWYRQDPGLGLRLIYFSYDVKMKEKGDIPEGYSVSREKKERFSLILESASTNQTSMYLCASSYFLGDTQYFGPGTRLTVL.

This clonotype was found many times. This sequence joins TRBV7-6 and TRBJ2-2, with 8 nucleotides matching TRBD2. V lost 1 base, J lost 4 bases, and 8 bases stayed unmatched. The CDR3 contains 17 residues. The germline V gene has CDR1 SGHVS and CDR2 FNYEAQ. CDR3 amino acids: CASSLGDGRATTGELFF. The CDR3 DNA reads as TGTGCCAGCAGCTTAGGGGACGGGAGGGCAACCACCGGGGAGCTGTTTTTT.

This clonotype was counted many times. The conserved phenylalanine or tryptophan normally closing the CDR3 is absent here, so this likely arose from a read error. The DNA is left out, because the CDR3 cannot be placed on it with certainty; the CDR3 is given as TCRdb lists it. The J gene is TRBJ2-7, the V gene TRBV6-6; TRBD1 was called by the table and not checked on the DNA. The CDR3 contains 10 residues when both ends are counted. Germline V gene lookup returns CDR1 MNHNY and CDR2 SVGAGI (reference sequence). The CDR3 sequence is CARPLDGGHP.

This clonotype appeared a few times. The rearrangement links TRBV7-6 to TRBJ2-1; no clear D. The CDR3 length is 13 residues. Trimming removed 8 bases at V and 0 bases at J, with 8 bases between. Germline V gives CDR1 SGHVS, CDR2 FNYEAQ. The CDR3 region is CASSRSSYNEQFF. The CDR3 coding sequence is TGTGCCAGCTCCAGGAGCTCCTACAATGAGCAGTTCTTC.

This clonotype was observed a handful of times. The chain carries TRBV15 and TRBJ2-1; 8 bases agree with TRBD2. Losses at the gene ends were 1 base for V and 2 bases for J; bases not matched to a gene: 4. Germline CDR1 LNHNV, CDR2 YYDKDF (reference sequence). This CDR3 has 16 amino acids. The CDR3 region is CATSRVREGPYNEQFF. The CDR3 DNA is TGTGCCACCAGCAGAGTACGGGAGGGGCCCTACAATGAGCAGTTCTTC.

This clonotype was detected a few times. This chain connects TRBV9 to TRBJ1-6, with a weak D call TRBD1 (6 bases). The CDR3 runs 16 residues. In germline, CDR1 is SGDLS, CDR2 YYNGEE. V lost 4 bases to trimming and J lost 2 bases, with 13 bases between them. The CDR3 DNA sequence: TGTGCCAGCAGCCTCACAGGGCACACCTATAATTCACCCCTCCACTTT. It encodes CASSLTGHTYNSPLHF.

This clonotype was observed many times. This chain connects TRBV10-1 to TRBJ2-1; unclear D gene. Germline V CDR1 and CDR2: WNHNN, SYGVQD (reference sequence). The V end was cut by 0 bases, the J end by 5 bases, with 11 bases between. The CDR3 loop spans 15 amino acids. This CDR3 is CASSESEVINNEQFF. In nucleotides, the CDR3 is TGCGCCAGCAGTGAGTCCGAGGTAATTAACAATGAGCAGTTCTTC.

This clonotype was observed many times. CDR3 protein: CATSDTPSGGRTDTQYF. CDR3 bases: TGTGCCACCAGTGATACTCCCTCAGGGGGGCGCACAGATACGCAGTATTTT. V and J are TRBV24-1 and TRBJ2-3; TRBD1 might be the D (7 bases). The germline V gene encodes CDR1 KGHDR and CDR2 SFDVKD. Trimming shortened V by 3 bases and J by 1 base, and 16 bases separated the two germline ends. This CDR3 has 17 residues.

The gene calls are TRBV19 and TRBJ2-3; possible D gene TRBD2, 6 bases. V was cut by 6 bases and J by 6 bases, with 16 bases left in between. CDR1 and CDR2 from the germline V gene are LNHDA and SQIVND (reference sequence). This CDR3 is built from 14 residues. The CDR3, as DNA: TGTGCCAGTAGACGTTCGGACTACACGGATACGCAGTATTTT. This encodes CASRRSDYTDTQYF.

The V gene is TRBV5-1, the J gene TRBJ2-1; tentatively, D is TRBD2 (5 bases). Trimming took 2 bases from V and 7 from J, leaving 10 bases between them. This CDR3 has 13 amino acids. CDR1 is SGHRS and CDR2 is YFSETQ in the germline V gene. This chain's CDR3 is CASSLTSGNEQFF. CDR3 sequence (DNA): TGCGCCAGCAGCTTAACTAGTGGGAATGAGCAGTTCTTC.

V is TRBV6-5 and J is TRBJ2-7; D unclear. The V end was cut by 0 bases, the J end by 2 bases, with 8 bases between. Per germline, CDR1 MNHEY and CDR2 SVGAGI. The CDR3 sequence is 14 residues long. CDR3 amino acids: CASSYSKGTYEQYF. CDR3 coding DNA: TGTGCCAGCAGTTACTCGAAAGGGACCTACGAGCAGTACTTC.

This chain uses TRBV2 with TRBJ2-5; D is uncertain. The V gene's germline CDR1 is SNHLY and CDR2 FYNNEI. Trimming stripped 10 bases from V and 2 bases from J, with 17 bases between. The CDR3 runs to 14 residues. CDR3 nucleotide sequence: TGTGCCAACCAACTTGGACGGAATCAAGAGACCCAGTACTTC. The encoded protein is CANQLGRNQETQYF.

This clonotype showed up many times. V is TRBV6-6 and J is TRBJ1-5, with a possible D match to TRBD1 (6 bases). V lost 6 bases and J 9 bases, leaving 15 bases between the germline ends. Germline assignment: CDR1 MNHNY and CDR2 SVGAGI (reference sequence). This CDR3 has 13 residues. For the CDR3, the DNA is TGTGCCAGCAGCCCATCGGGGGCTGGGCCCCAGCATTTT. The encoded protein is CASSPSGAGPQHF.